The clone carrying this T cell receptor (beta chain) was observed a handful of times. Its antigen is not identified. J gave up 4 bases and V 2 bases, and 10 bases lay outside the gene matches. The CDR3 is 16 residues long. Germline CDR1 is LGHNA and CDR2 is YNFKEQ. Graves' hyperthyroidism without ophthalmopathy progression within 18 months was termed stable. PBMCs came from 10 ml fresh peripheral blood. The record originates from a study of T cells in Graves' hyperthyroidism and ophthalmopathy. Broader study findings: Stable hyperthyroidism was told apart from ophthalmopathy by a model built on 13 V-J features. Blood held most thyroid clonotypes expanded above 0.001 frequency.

Authors of the study amplified TCR beta CDR3 regions from RNA transcripts. During a first-round RT-PCR of the TCR CDR3, the HTBI primer set was used. TCRdb ran MiXCR on the multiplex PCR reads and lists one entry per CDR3 protein. Of hundreds of thousands of distinct CDR3 sequences in the sample, 13% were seen once. The chain combines TRBV4-2 with TRBJ1-1; 7 bases agree with TRBD1. The sample taken for sequencing was blood. The receptor comes from a woman aged 18-29 years with Graves' hyperthyroidism. CDR3 sequence: CASSQFRQGGATEAFF. The CDR3 DNA reads as TGTGCCAGCAGCCAATTCCGACAGGGAGGTGCCACTGAAGCTTTCTTT.